This paragraph reports one T cell receptor (beta chain). Its antigen is unknown. Around 31,000 T cell genomes, or roughly 300 ng DNA, went into unsorted PBMC replicate PCRs. Libraries were prepared by immunoSEQ multiplex PCR; TCRdb keeps only in-frame clonotypes and omits some of them. The data contain hundreds of thousands of clones, around 81% of them singletons. The sample belongs to a study of shared clonotypes between healthy human individuals. Deletions cut 3 bases from V and 0 bases from J, with 12 bases between. This CDR3 contains 16 residues. Germline CDR1 reads LNHNV; CDR2 reads YYDKDF (reference sequence). The donors were all Caucasian adults (living in Nashville, Tennessee). Study-level findings and limits: The researchers took only blood, and tissue repertoires probably look different.

This sequence originates from a woman aged 40 to 50 in good health. Some clones in this sample may be carry-over from other donors' samples. The chain has TRBV15 and TRBJ2-1, with D tentatively TRBD1 or TRBD2 (5 bases each). Material for sequencing was PBMCs. As DNA, the CDR3 is TGTGCCACCAGCAGCCCCGGGACGCTCTCCTACAATGAGCAGTTCTTC. This gives the protein CATSSPGTLSYNEQFF.